The 2 T cell receptor beta chains presented below share a single source sample, sequenced in a study of early T cells in non-severe SARS-CoV-2 infection. TCRdb recomputed calls from the 5' RACE reads with MiXCR, one row per CDR3 protein. Of tens of thousands of distinct CDR3 sequences in the sample, over 5% were seen once. The sequencing here drew on whole blood, taken at baseline. The receptors derive from an adult who was a healthcare worker with PCR-confirmed SARS-CoV-2 infection or an uninfected control (not recorded which).

V is TRBV29-1 and J is TRBJ2-5; perhaps TRBD1 as D (6 bases). CDR3 length equals 13 residues. V shed 1 base and J shed 2 bases, with 8 bases lying between them. The germline V gene encodes CDR1 SQVTM and CDR2 ANQGSEA. CDR3 protein: CSVEGTDQETQYF. The CDR3 bases are TGCAGCGTTGAAGGGACAGATCAAGAGACCCAGTACTTC. Complete variable domain (other parts from reference TRBV29-1 and TRBJ2-5): SAVISQKPSRDICQRGTSLTIQCQVDSQVTMMFWYRQQPGQSLTLIATANQGSEATYESGFVIDKFPISRPNLTFSTLTVSNMSPEDSSIYLCSVEGTDQETQYFGPGTRLLVL.

This clonotype was seen ten or more times. V is TRBV4-1 and J is TRBJ2-1; 9 nucleotides line up with TRBD2. The germline V gene has CDR1 MGHRA and CDR2 YSYEKL. This CDR3 region has 18 residues. The ends lost 0 bases at V and 7 bases at J; junction bases unmatched: 13. The CDR3 coding sequence is TGCGCCAGCAGCCAAGAGGGTCGGGTTAGCGGGAGTCTGAATGAGCAGTTCTTC. Residues: CASSQEGRVSGSLNEQFF.